These T cell receptor beta chains were read from a single sample in a study of cytomegalovirus exposure and HLA in healthy donors. Using immunoSEQ multiplex PCR, the repertoire was profiled, and TCRdb retains in-frame clones only, with some absent. The sample lists over 150,000 clones, approximately 74% occurring once. Input material: PBMCs. The receptors stem from a woman in her thirties in good health and CMV-seronegative. Both conserved end residues are part of each CDR3. Fields, in order: V gene, J gene, clone size, CDR3 protein. Size tells how often a clone was seen (once, few, many) or the class of an expanded clone, and some rows leave it out.

v_call: TRBV5-1; j_call: TRBJ2-7; clone_size: .; cdr3_aa: CASRATGPPEQYF
v_call: TRBV4-2; j_call: TRBJ2-1; clone_size: .; cdr3_aa: CASSPEEGPLNEQFF
v_call: TRBV15; j_call: TRBJ2-3; clone_size: .; cdr3_aa: CATSSQRSNTDTQYF
v_call: TRBV6-6; j_call: TRBJ1-1; clone_size: .; cdr3_aa: CALSRVNNEAFF
v_call: TRBV2; j_call: TRBJ2-7; clone_size: .; cdr3_aa: CASSGQGGYEQYF
v_call: TRBV29-1; j_call: TRBJ2-7; clone_size: .; cdr3_aa: CSFAAGVGGEQYF
v_call: TRBV4-1; j_call: TRBJ2-7; clone_size: .; cdr3_aa: CASSPGQGGTYEQYF
v_call: TRBV4-2; j_call: TRBJ2-5; clone_size: .; cdr3_aa: CASSQGKLGGVETQYF
v_call: TRBV7-9; j_call: TRBJ2-1; clone_size: .; cdr3_aa: CASSRDSYNEQFF
v_call: TRBV19; j_call: TRBJ2-6; clone_size: .; cdr3_aa: CASTVALFGRYSGANVLTF
v_call: TRBV5-6; j_call: TRBJ2-7; clone_size: .; cdr3_aa: CASSLKDRGDEQYF
v_call: TRBV28; j_call: TRBJ2-2; clone_size: .; cdr3_aa: CASSRLALDTGELFF
v_call: TRBV6-5; j_call: TRBJ2-2; clone_size: few; cdr3_aa: CASSYPQGIMAGELFF
v_call: TRBV11-2; j_call: TRBJ1-2; clone_size: .; cdr3_aa: CASSPYSSIALYGYTF
v_call: TRBV4-1; j_call: TRBJ2-7; clone_size: .; cdr3_aa: CASSQPMGGIYEQYF
v_call: TRBV23-1; j_call: TRBJ2-7; clone_size: few; cdr3_aa: CASSQCYEQYF
v_call: TRBV28; j_call: TRBJ1-5; clone_size: .; cdr3_aa: CASSFTVMQPQHF
v_call: TRBV5-1; j_call: TRBJ1-2; clone_size: .; cdr3_aa: CASSPTGDYGYTF
v_call: TRBV7-9; j_call: TRBJ2-7; clone_size: .; cdr3_aa: CSSSFYPRGRTYEQYF
v_call: TRBV5-1; j_call: TRBJ2-5; clone_size: .; cdr3_aa: CASSLSGRHQETQYF